A selection of T cell receptor beta chains follows, all from one sample in a study of regulatory and conventional T cells in RAG deficiency. Only in-frame clones appear in the TCRdb table, and some are missing; sequencing was by immunoSEQ multiplex PCR. The table includes roughly 28,000 clones, about 89% detected once. This sample was also put to use in a study of regulatory T cells.

Sequenced material: Tregs sorted from blood. The receptor set was obtained from a human donor in good health. CDR3s include the opening cysteine and the closing phenylalanine or tryptophan. A D gene is named only where the DNA matches it firmly. Clone size appears in some rows only: once, few, many, or a class for an expanded clone.

cdr3_nt: TGCGCCAGCAGCCCACCCCTGGGACAGGGCGGAAAAGATACGCAGTATTTT
cdr3_aa: CASSPPLGQGGKDTQYF
j_call: TRBJ2-3
clone_size: .
v_call: TRBV5-1
d_call: TRBD1

cdr3_nt: TGTGCCAGCAGCCCGTCGAGGGTTGGTGAGCAGTTCTTC
cdr3_aa: CASSPSRVGEQFF
j_call: TRBJ2-1
clone_size: .
v_call: TRBV7-2
d_call: .

cdr3_nt: TGCGCCAGCAGCTTAATAGGCAGCTACACCGGGGAGCTGTTTTTT
cdr3_aa: CASSLIGSYTGELFF
j_call: TRBJ2-2
clone_size: few
v_call: TRBV5-1
d_call: .

cdr3_nt: TGTGCCAGCAGTTTAAGATGGTCCCCGACAGGGTGGAACTATGGCTACACCTTC
cdr3_aa: CASSLRWSPTGWNYGYTF
j_call: TRBJ1-2
clone_size: .
v_call: TRBV27
d_call: TRBD1

cdr3_nt: TGTGCCAGCTCACTAAACTACAAGGCGAACACTGAAGCTTTCTTT
cdr3_aa: CASSLNYKANTEAFF
j_call: TRBJ1-1
clone_size: .
v_call: TRBV18
d_call: .

cdr3_nt: TGTGCTAGTGGTTTGGTCCCCTGGCACGAGCAGTACTTC
cdr3_aa: CASGLVPWHEQYF
j_call: TRBJ2-7
clone_size: .
v_call: TRBV12-5
d_call: .

cdr3_nt: TGCGCCAGCAGCGTTGGGACAGGAAGTTCACATTCACCCCTCCACTTT
cdr3_aa: CASSVGTGSSHSPLHF
j_call: TRBJ1-6
clone_size: .
v_call: TRBV9
d_call: TRBD1

cdr3_nt: TGTGCCAGCAGTTTCGCCGGGACAGGGATCACTGAAGCTTTCTTT
cdr3_aa: CASSFAGTGITEAFF
j_call: TRBJ1-1
clone_size: .
v_call: TRBV27
d_call: TRBD1

cdr3_nt: TGTGCCAGCAGCTTACGACAGGGTTTCCACGAGCAGTACTTC
cdr3_aa: CASSLRQGFHEQYF
j_call: TRBJ2-7
clone_size: .
v_call: TRBV11-2
d_call: TRBD1

cdr3_nt: TGTGCTAGTGGTTTGGCGAAGGGCAGCGGGCTGACTAATTCACCCCTCCACTTT
cdr3_aa: CASGLAKGSGLTNSPLHF
j_call: TRBJ1-6
clone_size: .
v_call: TRBV12-5
d_call: .

cdr3_nt: TGTGCCAGCAGCTTGTTCGGTAGCGGGGGGGTCCGTATAAGGGATACGCAGTATTTT
cdr3_aa: CASSLFGSGGVRIRDTQYF
j_call: TRBJ2-3
clone_size: .
v_call: TRBV5-4
d_call: TRBD2

cdr3_nt: TGTGCCAGCAGCCGGACTGGGAGAAATGAAAAACTGTTTTTT
cdr3_aa: CASSRTGRNEKLFF
j_call: TRBJ1-4
clone_size: .
v_call: TRBV7-9
d_call: .

cdr3_nt: TGTGGCACAGGGGGCGACCTCTCTGGAAACACCATATATTTT
cdr3_aa: CGTGGDLSGNTIYF
j_call: TRBJ1-3
clone_size: once
v_call: TRBV6-1
d_call: TRBD1

cdr3_nt: TGTGCCAGCAGTGTGCAGGGTTACGAGCAGTACTTC
cdr3_aa: CASSVQGYEQYF
j_call: TRBJ2-7
clone_size: .
v_call: TRBV2
d_call: .

cdr3_nt: TGTGCCAGCAGTTACTCGATTTGGGCAATAAATGAAAAACTGTTTTTT
cdr3_aa: CASSYSIWAINEKLFF
j_call: TRBJ1-4
clone_size: .
v_call: TRBV6-5
d_call: .

cdr3_nt: TGTGCCAGCAGTGGGCCGAATTCACCCCTCCACTTT
cdr3_aa: CASSGPNSPLHF
j_call: TRBJ1-6
clone_size: medium-sized
v_call: TRBV6-6
d_call: .

cdr3_nt: TGTGCCAGCAGTCTAAGACTAGCGGGGGTCTACGAGCAGTACTTC
cdr3_aa: CASSLRLAGVYEQYF
j_call: TRBJ2-7
clone_size: .
v_call: TRBV7-2
d_call: TRBD2

cdr3_nt: TGTGCCAGCAGCTTATTTATATACCTATCTAACACTGAAGCTTTCTTT
cdr3_aa: CASSLFIYLSNTEAFF
j_call: TRBJ1-1
clone_size: .
v_call: TRBV11-2
d_call: .

cdr3_nt: TGTGCCAGTAGCATGGGGGGAACGGCCTACGAGCAGTACTTC
cdr3_aa: CASSMGGTAYEQYF
j_call: TRBJ2-7
clone_size: .
v_call: TRBV19
d_call: .

cdr3_nt: TGTGCCAGCAGTGCTAGTCGACTATCATATGAGCAGTTCTTC
cdr3_aa: CASSASRLSYEQFF
j_call: TRBJ2-1
clone_size: .
v_call: TRBV6-4
d_call: .

cdr3_nt: TGCGCCAGCAGCGTTACAGGAGCATTAAGGATTAATTCACCCCTCCACTTT
cdr3_aa: CASSVTGALRINSPLHF
j_call: TRBJ1-6
clone_size: once
v_call: TRBV5-1
d_call: .

cdr3_nt: TGTGCCCCCCTCGGTCCTATGAGGTACACCTTC
cdr3_aa: CAPLGPMRYTF
j_call: TRBJ1-2
clone_size: few
v_call: TRBV19
d_call: .

cdr3_nt: TGCGCCAGCAGCTTGTTGGCGTCTAGCACAGATACGCAGTATTTT
cdr3_aa: CASSLLASSTDTQYF
j_call: TRBJ2-3
clone_size: once
v_call: TRBV5-1
d_call: .

cdr3_nt: TGCGCCAGCAGCCGTGGGACAGGGGGGCGAGATACGCAGTATTTT
cdr3_aa: CASSRGTGGRDTQYF
j_call: TRBJ2-3
clone_size: .
v_call: TRBV5-1
d_call: TRBD1

cdr3_nt: TGTGCCAGCAGTTACACACAGGGGACAGGAGGATCACCCCTCCACTTT
cdr3_aa: CASSYTQGTGGSPLHF
j_call: TRBJ1-6
clone_size: few
v_call: TRBV6-5
d_call: TRBD1

cdr3_nt: TGTGCCAGCAGCCGTGGACAGCATCAAGAGACCCAGTACTTC
cdr3_aa: CASSRGQHQETQYF
j_call: TRBJ2-5
clone_size: .
v_call: TRBV14
d_call: .

cdr3_nt: TGTGCCACCAACAGGGCCGGGGCCAACGTCCTGACTTTC
cdr3_aa: CATNRAGANVLTF
j_call: TRBJ2-6
clone_size: .
v_call: TRBV19
d_call: .

cdr3_nt: TGCGCCAGCAGCTTGACGGTGAACACTGAAGCTTTCTTT
cdr3_aa: CASSLTVNTEAFF
j_call: TRBJ1-1
clone_size: .
v_call: TRBV5-1
d_call: .

cdr3_nt: TGTGCCAGCAGCCTTAGACCCCGACTAGCGGGGGAAGAGACCCAGTACTTC
cdr3_aa: CASSLRPRLAGEETQYF
j_call: TRBJ2-5
clone_size: .
v_call: TRBV7-9
d_call: TRBD2

cdr3_nt: TGTGCCAGCAGCTTGGGGGCTGGCTATGGCTACACCTTC
cdr3_aa: CASSLGAGYGYTF
j_call: TRBJ1-2
clone_size: once
v_call: TRBV5-6
d_call: .

cdr3_nt: TGTGCCAGCTCACCAAACCCATCGGTGGGCAATCAGCCCCAGCATTTT
cdr3_aa: CASSPNPSVGNQPQHF
j_call: TRBJ1-5
clone_size: .
v_call: TRBV18
d_call: .

cdr3_nt: TGTGCCTGGAGTACAAGGACTAGCGGGGCTAGCACAGATACGCAGTATTTT
cdr3_aa: CAWSTRTSGASTDTQYF
j_call: TRBJ2-3
clone_size: .
v_call: TRBV30
d_call: TRBD2

cdr3_nt: TGTGCCAGCTCACCACAGGGGGGCGAATCCTACGAGCAGTACTTC
cdr3_aa: CASSPQGGESYEQYF
j_call: TRBJ2-7
clone_size: .
v_call: TRBV18
d_call: .

cdr3_nt: TGTGCCAGCAGGACAGGTTGGGACGAGCAGTACTTC
cdr3_aa: CASRTGWDEQYF
j_call: TRBJ2-7
clone_size: .
v_call: TRBV7-9
d_call: .

cdr3_nt: TGTGCCAGTAGTATAACGGGACACTCTGGAAACACCATATATTTT
cdr3_aa: CASSITGHSGNTIYF
j_call: TRBJ1-3
clone_size: .
v_call: TRBV19
d_call: .

cdr3_nt: TGCGCCAGCAGCTTGGAAGGCACAGATACGCAGTATTTT
cdr3_aa: CASSLEGTDTQYF
j_call: TRBJ2-3
clone_size: .
v_call: TRBV5-1
d_call: .

cdr3_nt: TGCACTATTGGAACAGGGAAGAACTATGGCTACACCTTC
cdr3_aa: CTIGTGKNYGYTF
j_call: TRBJ1-2
clone_size: .
v_call: TRBV29-1
d_call: .